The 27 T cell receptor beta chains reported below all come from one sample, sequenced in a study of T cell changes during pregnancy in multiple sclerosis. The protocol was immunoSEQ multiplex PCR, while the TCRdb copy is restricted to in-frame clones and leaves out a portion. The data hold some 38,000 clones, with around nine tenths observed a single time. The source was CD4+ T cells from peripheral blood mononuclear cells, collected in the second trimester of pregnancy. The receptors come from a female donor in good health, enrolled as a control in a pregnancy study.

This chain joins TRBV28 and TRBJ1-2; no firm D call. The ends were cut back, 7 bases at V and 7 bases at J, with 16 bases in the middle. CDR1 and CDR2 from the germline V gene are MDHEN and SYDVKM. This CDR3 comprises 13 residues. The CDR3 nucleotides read TGTGCCAGCATTTCGGGAGGACTTCTTGGCTACACCTTC. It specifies CASISGGLLGYTF.

CDR3 loop: CASGPRAGELFF. DNA for the CDR3: TGTGCCAGCGGTCCGCGCGCCGGGGAGCTGTTTTTT. The chain couples TRBV7-9 to TRBJ2-2; no firm D call. This CDR3 comprises 12 residues. Germline V gives CDR1 SEHNR, CDR2 FQNEAQ (reference sequence). V lost 8 bases to trimming and J lost 6 bases, with 10 bases between them.

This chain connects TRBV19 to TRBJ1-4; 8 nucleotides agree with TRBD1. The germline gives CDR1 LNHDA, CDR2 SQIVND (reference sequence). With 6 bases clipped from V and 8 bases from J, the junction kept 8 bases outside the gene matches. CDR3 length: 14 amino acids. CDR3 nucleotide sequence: TGTGCCAGTAGCCCTCGGACAGGGAACGAAAAACTGTTTTTT. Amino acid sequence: CASSPRTGNEKLFF.

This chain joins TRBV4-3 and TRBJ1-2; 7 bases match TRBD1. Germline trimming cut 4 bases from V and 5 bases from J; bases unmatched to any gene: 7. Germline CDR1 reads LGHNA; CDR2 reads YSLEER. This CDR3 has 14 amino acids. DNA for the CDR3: TGCGCCAGCAGCCCACTACAGGGGCGGTATGGCTACACCTTC. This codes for CASSPLQGRYGYTF.

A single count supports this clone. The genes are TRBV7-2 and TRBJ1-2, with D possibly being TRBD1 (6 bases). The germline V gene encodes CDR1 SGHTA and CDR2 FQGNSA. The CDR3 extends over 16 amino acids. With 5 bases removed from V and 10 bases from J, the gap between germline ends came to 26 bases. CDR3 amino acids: CASSRSNRVPPGDYTF. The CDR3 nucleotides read TGTGCCAGCAGCCGTTCGAACAGGGTGCCCCCAGGGGACTACACCTTC. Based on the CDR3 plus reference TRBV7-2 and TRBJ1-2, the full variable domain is GAGVSQSPSNKVTEKGKDVELRCDPISGHTALYWYRQSLGQGLEFLIYFQGNSAPDKSGLPSDRFSAERTGGSVSTLTIQRTQQEDSAVYLCASSRSNRVPPGDYTFGSGTRLTVV.

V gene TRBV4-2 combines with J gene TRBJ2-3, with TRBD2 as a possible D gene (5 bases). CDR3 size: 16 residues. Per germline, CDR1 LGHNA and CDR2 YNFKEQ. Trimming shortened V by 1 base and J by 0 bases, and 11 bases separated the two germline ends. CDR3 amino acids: CASSQVGKSSTDTQYF. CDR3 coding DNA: TGTGCCAGCAGCCAAGTCGGGAAGTCTAGCACAGATACGCAGTATTTT.

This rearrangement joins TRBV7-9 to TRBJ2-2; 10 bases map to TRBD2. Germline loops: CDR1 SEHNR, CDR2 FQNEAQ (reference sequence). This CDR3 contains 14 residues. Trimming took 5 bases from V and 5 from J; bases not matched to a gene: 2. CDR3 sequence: CASSISGGTGELFF. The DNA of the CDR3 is TGTGCCAGCAGCATTAGCGGGGGGACCGGGGAGCTGTTTTTT. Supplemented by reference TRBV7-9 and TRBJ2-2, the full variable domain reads DTGVSQNPRHKITKRGQNVTFRCDPISEHNRLYWYRQTLGQGPEFLTYFQNEAQLEKSRLLSDRFSAERPKGSFSTLEIQRTEQGDSAMYLCASSISGGTGELFFGEGSRLTVL.

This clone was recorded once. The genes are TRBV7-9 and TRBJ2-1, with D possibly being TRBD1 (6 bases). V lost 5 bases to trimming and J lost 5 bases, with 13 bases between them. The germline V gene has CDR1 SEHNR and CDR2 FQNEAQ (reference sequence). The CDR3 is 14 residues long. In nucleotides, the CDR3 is TGTGCCAGCAGCCCTCTGGGGGCAGACAATGAGCAGTTCTTC. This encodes CASSPLGADNEQFF. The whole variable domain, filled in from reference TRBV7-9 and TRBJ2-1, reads DTGVSQNPRHKITKRGQNVTFRCDPISEHNRLYWYRQTLGQGPEFLTYFQNEAQLEKSRLLSDRFSAERPKGSFSTLEIQRTEQGDSAMYLCASSPLGADNEQFFGPGTRLTVL.

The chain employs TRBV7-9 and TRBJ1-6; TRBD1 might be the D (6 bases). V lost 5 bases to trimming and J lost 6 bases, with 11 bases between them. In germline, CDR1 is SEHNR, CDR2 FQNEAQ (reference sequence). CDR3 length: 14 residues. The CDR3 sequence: CASSRGAANSPLHF. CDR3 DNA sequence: TGTGCCAGCAGCCGGGGGGCAGCTAATTCACCCCTCCACTTT.

The CDR3 loop reads CASSLEDRSYNEQFF. As DNA, the CDR3 is TGCGCCAGCAGCTTGGAGGACAGGAGCTACAATGAGCAGTTCTTC. The V gene is TRBV5-1, the J gene TRBJ2-1; TRBD1 aligns across 7 bases. The CDR3 spans 15 residues. Germline V gives CDR1 SGHRS, CDR2 YFSETQ. With V trimmed by 0 bases and J by 3 bases, 3 bases remained unmatched.

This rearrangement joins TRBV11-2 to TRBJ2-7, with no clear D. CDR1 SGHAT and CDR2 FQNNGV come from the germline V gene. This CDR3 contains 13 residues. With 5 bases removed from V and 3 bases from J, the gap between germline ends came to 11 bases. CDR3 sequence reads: CASSRVRNYEQYF. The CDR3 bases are TGTGCCAGCAGCCGCGTCAGGAACTACGAGCAGTACTTC.

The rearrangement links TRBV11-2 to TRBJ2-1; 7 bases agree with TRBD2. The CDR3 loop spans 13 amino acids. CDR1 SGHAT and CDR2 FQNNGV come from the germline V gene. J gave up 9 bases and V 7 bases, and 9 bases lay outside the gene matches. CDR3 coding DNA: TGTGCCAGCACCCGGGACTATCGGGGTGAGCAGTTCTTC. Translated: CASTRDYRGEQFF.

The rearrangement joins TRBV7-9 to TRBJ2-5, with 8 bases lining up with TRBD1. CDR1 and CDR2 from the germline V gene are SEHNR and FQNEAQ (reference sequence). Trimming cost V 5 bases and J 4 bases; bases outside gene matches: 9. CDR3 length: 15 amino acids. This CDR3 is CASSAGTGEGETQYF. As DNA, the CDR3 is TGTGCCAGCAGCGCCGGGACAGGAGAGGGAGAGACCCAGTACTTC.

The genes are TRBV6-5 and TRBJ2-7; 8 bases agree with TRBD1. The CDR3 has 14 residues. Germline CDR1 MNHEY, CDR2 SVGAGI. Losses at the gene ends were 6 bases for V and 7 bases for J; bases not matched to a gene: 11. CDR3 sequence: CASRAGQGPPEQYF. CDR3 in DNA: TGTGCCAGCAGGGCAGGACAGGGCCCGCCGGAGCAGTACTTC.

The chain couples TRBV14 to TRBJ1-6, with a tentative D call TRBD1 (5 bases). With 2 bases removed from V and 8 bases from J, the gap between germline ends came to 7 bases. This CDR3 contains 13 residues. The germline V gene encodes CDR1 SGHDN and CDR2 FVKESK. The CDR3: CASSQQGYSPLHF. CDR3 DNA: TGTGCCAGCAGCCAACAGGGATATTCACCCCTCCACTTT.

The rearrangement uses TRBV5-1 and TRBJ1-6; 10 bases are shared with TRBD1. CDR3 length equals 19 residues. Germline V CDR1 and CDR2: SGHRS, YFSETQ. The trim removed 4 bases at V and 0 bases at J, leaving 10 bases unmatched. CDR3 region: CASSPRDRGSYSYNSPLHF. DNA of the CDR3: TGCGCCAGCAGCCCACGGGACAGGGGATCATACTCCTATAATTCACCCCTCCACTTT.

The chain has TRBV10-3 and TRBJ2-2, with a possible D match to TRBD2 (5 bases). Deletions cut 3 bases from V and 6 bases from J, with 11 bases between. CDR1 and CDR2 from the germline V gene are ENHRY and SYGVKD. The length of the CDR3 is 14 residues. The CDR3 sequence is CAISDGGAAGELFF. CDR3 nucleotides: TGTGCCATCAGTGACGGAGGTGCGGCCGGGGAGCTGTTTTTT.

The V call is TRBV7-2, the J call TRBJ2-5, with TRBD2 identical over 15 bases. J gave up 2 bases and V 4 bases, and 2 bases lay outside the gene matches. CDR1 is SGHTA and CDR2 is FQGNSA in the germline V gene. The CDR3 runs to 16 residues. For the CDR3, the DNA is TGTGCCAGCAGCTCGGGACTAGCGGGGGGACAAGAGACCCAGTACTTC. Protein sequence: CASSSGLAGGQETQYF.

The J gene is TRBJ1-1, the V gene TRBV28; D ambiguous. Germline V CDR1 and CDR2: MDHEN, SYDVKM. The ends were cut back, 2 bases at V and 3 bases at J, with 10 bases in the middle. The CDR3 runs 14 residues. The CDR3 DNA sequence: TGTGCCAGCAGTTTAGGTCAGTCCCACACTGAAGCTTTCTTT. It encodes CASSLGQSHTEAFF.

CDR3 sequence: CASSPQRGRADTQYF. The CDR3, as DNA: TGCGCCAGCAGCCCCCAGCGGGGGCGAGCAGATACGCAGTATTTT. This chain connects TRBV4-3 to TRBJ2-3; 8 bases line up with TRBD2. V lost 4 bases to trimming and J lost 4 bases; unmatched junction nucleotides: 7. In germline, CDR1 is LGHNA, CDR2 YSLEER. The CDR3 spans 15 residues.

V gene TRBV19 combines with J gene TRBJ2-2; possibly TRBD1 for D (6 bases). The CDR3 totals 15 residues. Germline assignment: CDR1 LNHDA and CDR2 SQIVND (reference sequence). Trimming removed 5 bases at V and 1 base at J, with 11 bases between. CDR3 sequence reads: CASSRNRENTGELFF. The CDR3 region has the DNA TGTGCCAGTAGTCGAAACAGGGAGAACACCGGGGAGCTGTTTTTT.

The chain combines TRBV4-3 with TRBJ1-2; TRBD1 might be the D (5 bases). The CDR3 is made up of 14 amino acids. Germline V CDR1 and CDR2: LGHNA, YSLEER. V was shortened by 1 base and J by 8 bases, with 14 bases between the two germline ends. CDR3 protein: CASSQGWGVRGYTF. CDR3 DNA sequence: TGCGCCAGCAGCCAAGGGTGGGGGGTAAGGGGCTACACCTTC.

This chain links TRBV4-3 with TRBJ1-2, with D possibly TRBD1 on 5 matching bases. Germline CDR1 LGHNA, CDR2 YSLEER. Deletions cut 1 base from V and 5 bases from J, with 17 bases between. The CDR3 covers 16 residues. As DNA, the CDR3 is TGCGCCAGCAGCCAAGGGGTTGCTGAGGGACTGTATGGCTACACCTTC. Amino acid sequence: CASSQGVAEGLYGYTF.

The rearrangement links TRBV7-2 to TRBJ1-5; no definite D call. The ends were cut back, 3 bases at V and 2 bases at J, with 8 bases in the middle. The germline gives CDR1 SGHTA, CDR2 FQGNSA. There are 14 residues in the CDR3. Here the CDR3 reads CASSFEGGNQPQHF. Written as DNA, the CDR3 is TGTGCCAGCAGCTTTGAGGGAGGCAATCAGCCCCAGCATTTT.

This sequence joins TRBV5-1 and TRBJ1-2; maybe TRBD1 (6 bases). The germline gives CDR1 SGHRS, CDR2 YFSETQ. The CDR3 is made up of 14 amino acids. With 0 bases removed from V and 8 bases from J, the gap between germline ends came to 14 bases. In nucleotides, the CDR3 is TGCGCCAGCAGCTTGGATACAGGGAACGGAGGCTACACCTTC. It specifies CASSLDTGNGGYTF. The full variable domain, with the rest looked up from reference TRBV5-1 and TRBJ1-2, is KAGVTQTPRYLIKTRGQQVTLSCSPISGHRSVSWYQQTPGQGLQFLFEYFSETQRNKGNFPGRFSGRQFSNSRSEMNVSTLELGDSALYLCASSLDTGNGGYTFGSGTRLTVV.

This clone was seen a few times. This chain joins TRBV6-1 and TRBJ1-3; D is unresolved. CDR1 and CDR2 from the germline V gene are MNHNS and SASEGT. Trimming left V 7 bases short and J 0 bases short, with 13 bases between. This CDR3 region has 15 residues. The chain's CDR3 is CASKYQEYSGNTIYF. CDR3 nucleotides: TGTGCCAGCAAGTACCAGGAATACTCTGGAAACACCATATATTTT.

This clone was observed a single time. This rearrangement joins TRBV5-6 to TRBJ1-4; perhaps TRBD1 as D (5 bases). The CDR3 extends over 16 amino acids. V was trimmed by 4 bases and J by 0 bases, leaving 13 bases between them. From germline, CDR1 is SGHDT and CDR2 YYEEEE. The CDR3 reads CASSLTSGATNEKLFF. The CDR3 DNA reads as TGTGCCAGCAGCCTTACCTCGGGGGCAACTAATGAAAAACTGTTTTTT.